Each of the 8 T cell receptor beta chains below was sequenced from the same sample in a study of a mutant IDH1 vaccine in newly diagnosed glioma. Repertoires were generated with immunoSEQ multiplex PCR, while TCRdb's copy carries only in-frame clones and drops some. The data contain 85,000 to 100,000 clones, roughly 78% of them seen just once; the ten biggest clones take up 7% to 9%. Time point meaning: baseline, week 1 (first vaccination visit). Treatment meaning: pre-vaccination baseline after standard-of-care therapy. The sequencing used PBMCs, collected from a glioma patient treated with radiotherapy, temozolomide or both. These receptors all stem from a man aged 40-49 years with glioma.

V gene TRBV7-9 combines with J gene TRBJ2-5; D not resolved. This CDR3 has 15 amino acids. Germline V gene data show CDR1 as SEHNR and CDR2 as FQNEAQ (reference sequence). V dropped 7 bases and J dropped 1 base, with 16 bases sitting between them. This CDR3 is CASTTRPGLQETQYF. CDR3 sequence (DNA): TGTGCCAGCACCACACGACCGGGTCTCCAAGAGACCCAGTACTTC.

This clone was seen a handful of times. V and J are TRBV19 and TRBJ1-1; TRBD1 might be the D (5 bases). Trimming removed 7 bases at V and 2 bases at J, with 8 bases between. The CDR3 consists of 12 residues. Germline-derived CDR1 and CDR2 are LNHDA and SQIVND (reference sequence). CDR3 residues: CASKRDNTEAFF. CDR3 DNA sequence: TGTGCCAGTAAACGGGACAACACTGAAGCTTTCTTT.

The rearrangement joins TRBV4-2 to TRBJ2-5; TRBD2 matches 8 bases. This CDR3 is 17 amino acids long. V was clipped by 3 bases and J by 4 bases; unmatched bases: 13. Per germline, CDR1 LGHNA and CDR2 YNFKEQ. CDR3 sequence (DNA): TGTGCCAGCAGCCAGGCCGCCATGGGCGGGGGGAGAGAGACCCAGTACTTC. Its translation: CASSQAAMGGGRETQYF.

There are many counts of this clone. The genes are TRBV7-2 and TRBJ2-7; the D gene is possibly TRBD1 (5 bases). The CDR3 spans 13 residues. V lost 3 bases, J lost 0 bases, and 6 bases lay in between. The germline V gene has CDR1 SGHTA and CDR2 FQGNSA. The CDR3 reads CASSFGASYEQYF. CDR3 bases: TGTGCCAGCAGCTTTGGGGCCTCCTACGAGCAGTACTTC.

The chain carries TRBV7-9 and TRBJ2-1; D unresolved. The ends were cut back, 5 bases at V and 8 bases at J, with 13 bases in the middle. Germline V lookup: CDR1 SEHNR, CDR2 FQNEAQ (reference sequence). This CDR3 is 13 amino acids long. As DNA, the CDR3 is TGTGCCAGCAGCCGTAACGAAGTCGATGAGCAGTTCTTC. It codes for CASSRNEVDEQFF.

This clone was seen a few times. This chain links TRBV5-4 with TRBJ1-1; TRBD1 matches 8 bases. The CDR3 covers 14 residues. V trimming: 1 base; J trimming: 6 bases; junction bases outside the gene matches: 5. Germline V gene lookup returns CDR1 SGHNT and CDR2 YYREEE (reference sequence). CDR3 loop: CASSLMDRVAEAFF. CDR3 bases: TGTGCCAGCAGCTTGATGGACAGGGTGGCTGAAGCTTTCTTT.

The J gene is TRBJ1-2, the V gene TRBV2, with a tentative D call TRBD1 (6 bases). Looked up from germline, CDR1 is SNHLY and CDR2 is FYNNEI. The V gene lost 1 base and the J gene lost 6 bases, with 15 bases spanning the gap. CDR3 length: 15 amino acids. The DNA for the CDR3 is TGTGCCAGCAGTGAAGGCAGGGGTAGGGATCATGGCTACACCTTC. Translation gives CASSEGRGRDHGYTF.

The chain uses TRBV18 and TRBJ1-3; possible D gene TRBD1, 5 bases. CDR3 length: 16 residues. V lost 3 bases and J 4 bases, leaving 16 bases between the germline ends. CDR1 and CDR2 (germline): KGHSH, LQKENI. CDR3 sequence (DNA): TGTGCCAGCTCACCCTCGGGGGGACGTCGGGGAAACACCATATATTTT. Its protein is CASSPSGGRRGNTIYF.